The entry below gives a single T cell receptor (beta chain) sequence along with its context. The CDR3 consists of 14 residues. Trimming removed 6 bases at V and 2 bases at J, with 11 bases between. CDR1 MDHEN and CDR2 SYDVKM come from the germline V gene. Alpha and beta chains were covered, as first-strand cDNA relied on TRAV- and TRBV-specific primers. A roughly 20-cycle PCR with a constant-region primer and V-primer adapter amplified TCRs. TCRdb reprocessed the reads with MiXCR, giving one entry per CDR3 protein. This repertoire shows some 10,000 distinct CDR3 sequences, around 75% found once; its top ten account for roughly 1.4%. This sample stems from a study of low-dose radiotherapy and immunotherapy resistance in tumors. Study context: Individuals in Cohort 2 had 1 Gy per fraction every two weeks, adding up to 13 Gy over 26 weeks. Daily oral aspirin at 300 mg began on cycle 1 day 1 and lasted four cycles.

Donors were treated with nivolumab, ipilimumab, aspirin, and low-dose cyclophosphamide and radiotherapy. The rearrangement uses TRBV28 and TRBJ2-1; unclear D gene. This clonotype was obtained from a human donor with advanced metastatic prostate, ovarian, gallbladder or colorectal cancer (not recorded which). This table probably holds off-target reads from a library built for another chain. In nucleotides, the CDR3 is TGTGCCAGCAGAGGGCCTGTCCCCTACAATGAGCAGTTCTTC. Translation gives CASRGPVPYNEQFF. Full variable domain (outside the CDR3, taken from reference TRBV28 and TRBJ2-1): DVKVTQSSRYLVKRTGEKVFLECVQDMDHENMFWYRQDPGLGLRLIYFSYDVKMKEKGDIPEGYSVSREKKERFSLILESASTNQTSMYLCASRGPVPYNEQFFGPGTRLTVL.